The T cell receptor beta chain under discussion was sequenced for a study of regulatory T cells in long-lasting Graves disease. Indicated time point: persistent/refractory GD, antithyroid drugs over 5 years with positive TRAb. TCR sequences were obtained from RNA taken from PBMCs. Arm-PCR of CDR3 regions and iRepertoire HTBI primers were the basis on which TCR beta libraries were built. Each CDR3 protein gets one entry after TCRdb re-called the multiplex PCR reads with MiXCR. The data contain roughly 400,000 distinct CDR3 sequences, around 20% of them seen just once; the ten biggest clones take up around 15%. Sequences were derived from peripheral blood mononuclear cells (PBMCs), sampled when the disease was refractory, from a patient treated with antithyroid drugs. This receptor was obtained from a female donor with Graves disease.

As DNA, the CDR3 is TGTGCCAGCTCTTTGTCCGGAGGCATTCAGTACTTC. This encodes CASSLSGGIQYF. The chain uses TRBV28 and TRBJ2-4; weak D call: TRBD2 (5 bases). In germline, CDR1 is MDHEN, CDR2 SYDVKM. CDR3 length equals 12 residues. Trimming removed 8 bases from V and 9 bases from J, with 14 bases in between.